This TCR beta chain was retrieved from a study of blood T cell repertoires in COVID-19. For the study at large: PBMCs, B-cell-depleted T cells, or T cells were the source of the cDNA or gDNA that made up the material.

CDR1 and CDR2 from the germline V gene are SGHAT and FQDESV (reference sequence). CDR3 size: 15 residues. Trimming stripped 1 base from V and 6 bases from J, with 13 bases between. Methods used by the authors: From reference gene primer amplification, estimates of nucleated cell counts were derived. Repertoires were generated with immunoSEQ multiplex PCR, while TCRdb's copy carries only in-frame clones and drops some. The V and J calls and clone size are taken from that table; D and trimming were inferred from the DNA. This table has 150,000 to 200,000 clones, roughly 87% appearing once. The V and J genes are TRBV11-1 and TRBJ2-1; possible D gene TRBD2, 6 bases. This sequence originates from a human donor with acute COVID-19. The donor label of this sample is uncertain. The sample comprised PBMCs or T cells enriched from blood (not recorded which). CDR3 sequence (DNA): TGTGCCAGCAGCTTAGAGGGGACTGGGGGCAATGAGCAGTTCTTC. Its protein product is CASSLEGTGGNEQFF.